One T cell receptor beta chain is described in this entry. Its antigen is currently unknown. A multiplex PCR was run with 60 Vbeta primers and 13 Jbeta primers. Data came from immunoSEQ multiplex PCR; TCRdb stores just in-frame clones and leaves some out. Among about 190,000 clones listed, almost 80% were seen once. This sample was taken from a study of cytomegalovirus exposure and HLA in healthy donors. The study's findings and limits: CMV serostatus alone was available as immune exposure information. A few CMV-associated chains proved CMV antigen-specific in vitro. Reportedly, cytomegalovirus status was diagnosed with high sensitivity and specificity.

Germline CDR1 reads SGHAT; CDR2 reads FQNNGV. The CDR3 extends over 16 amino acids. With 3 bases clipped from V and 5 bases from J, the junction kept 6 bases outside the gene matches. This TCR was recovered from a woman under 30 in good health and CMV-seronegative. The gene calls are TRBV11-2 and TRBJ2-2; TRBD1 agrees at 10 bases. Sample: PBMCs. For the CDR3, the DNA is TGTGCCAGCAGCTTGGTGCCGGGACAGGGGACCGGGGAGCTGTTTTTT. It is translated as CASSLVPGQGTGELFF.